The rows below give T cell receptor beta chains drawn from one sample of a study of T cells in Graves' hyperthyroidism and ophthalmopathy. TCRdb re-called the multiplex PCR reads through MiXCR, storing one row per CDR3 protein. Altogether 300,000 or so distinct CDR3 sequences are present, over 15% being singletons, with the ten largest covering over 45%. Sequenced sample: blood. These receptors originate from an older woman with Graves' ophthalmopathy. Both conserved end residues are part of each CDR3. Each record gives: clone size, J gene, D gene, V gene, CDR3 DNA, CDR3 protein. D genes are given only for firm matches. Only part of the rows carry a size: once, few, many, or a class if the clone is expanded.

clone size: NA
J gene: TRBJ1-1
D gene: NA
V gene: TRBV4-2
CDR3 DNA: TGTGCCAGCAGCCAGTTATCCGGGAAGTCAGAAGCTTTCTTT
CDR3 protein: CASSQLSGKSEAFF

clone size: NA
J gene: TRBJ1-2
D gene: NA
V gene: TRBV20-1
CDR3 DNA: TGCAGTGCTAGCGTCTATGGCTACACCTTC
CDR3 protein: CSASVYGYTF

clone size: many
J gene: TRBJ1-2
D gene: TRBD1
V gene: TRBV5-1
CDR3 DNA: TGCGCCAGCAGCCTCGGGACAGGGGAGAATGGCTACACCTTC
CDR3 protein: CASSLGTGENGYTF

clone size: NA
J gene: TRBJ1-3
D gene: NA
V gene: TRBV7-2
CDR3 DNA: TGTGCCAGCAGCCCTAGGGGGTTAGAGTCTGGAAACACCATATATTTT
CDR3 protein: CASSPRGLESGNTIYF

clone size: many
J gene: TRBJ2-3
D gene: NA
V gene: TRBV7-6
CDR3 DNA: TGTGCCAGCAGCTTAGTCGGGGAATCAGATACGCAGTATTTT
CDR3 protein: CASSLVGESDTQYF

clone size: once
J gene: TRBJ2-2
D gene: TRBD1
V gene: TRBV6-8
CDR3 DNA: TGTGCCAGCATATCAACCAGGGGGCCGGGCACCGGGGAGCTGTTTTTT
CDR3 protein: CASISTRGPGTGELFF

clone size: NA
J gene: TRBJ2-7
D gene: NA
V gene: TRBV4-3
CDR3 DNA: TGCGCCAGCAGCCAAGGACTATCGGGAGAGTCCTACGAGCAGTACTTC
CDR3 protein: CASSQGLSGESYEQYF

clone size: NA
J gene: TRBJ1-2
D gene: NA
V gene: TRBV7-6
CDR3 DNA: TGTGCCAGCAGCTTAGCGTTGGAGGAGGATGGCTACACCTTC
CDR3 protein: CASSLALEEDGYTF

clone size: many
J gene: TRBJ1-4
D gene: NA
V gene: TRBV20-1
CDR3 DNA: TGCAGCGCCCAGGGCATGGGTAATGAAAAACTGTTTTTT
CDR3 protein: CSAQGMGNEKLFF

clone size: many
J gene: TRBJ1-5
D gene: NA
V gene: TRBV20-1
CDR3 DNA: TGCAGTGCTAGACCCTCGGGGGTCAAGAATCAGCCCCAGCATTTT
CDR3 protein: CSARPSGVKNQPQHF

clone size: many
J gene: TRBJ2-1
D gene: TRBD2
V gene: TRBV2
CDR3 DNA: TGTGCCAGCAGGGGCGGGAGCGATGAGCAGTTCTTC
CDR3 protein: CASRGGSDEQFF

clone size: many
J gene: TRBJ2-3
D gene: NA
V gene: TRBV2
CDR3 DNA: TGTGCCAGCAGCAAGATCACAGATACGCAGTATTTT
CDR3 protein: CASSKITDTQYF

clone size: few
J gene: TRBJ2-7
D gene: NA
V gene: TRBV5-1
CDR3 DNA: TGCGCCAGCAGACGAGGGGTGAGCTCCTACGAGCAGTACTTC
CDR3 protein: CASRRGVSSYEQYF

clone size: many
J gene: TRBJ1-2
D gene: NA
V gene: TRBV3-1
CDR3 DNA: TGTGCCAGCAGCCGCAATTATGGCTACACCTTC
CDR3 protein: CASSRNYGYTF

clone size: many
J gene: TRBJ2-4
D gene: NA
V gene: TRBV7-2
CDR3 DNA: TGTGCCAGCAGCCGGGGGCAGGGAGTGCGGGTGCAAAACATTCAGTACTTC
CDR3 protein: CASSRGQGVRVQNIQYF

clone size: NA
J gene: TRBJ2-5
D gene: TRBD1
V gene: TRBV10-1
CDR3 DNA: TGCGCCAGCAGCCGGGACAGGGTTTCGCGAGAGACCCAGTACTTC
CDR3 protein: CASSRDRVSRETQYF

clone size: few
J gene: TRBJ1-3
D gene: NA
V gene: TRBV5-5
CDR3 DNA: TGTGCCAGCAGCTTATCGTCTCAGGGGCAAGGAAACACCATATATTTT
CDR3 protein: CASSLSSQGQGNTIYF

clone size: few
J gene: TRBJ2-3
D gene: NA
V gene: TRBV5-4
CDR3 DNA: TGTGCCAGCAGCTTGGACTCCGCGGATACGCAGTATTTT
CDR3 protein: CASSLDSADTQYF

clone size: NA
J gene: TRBJ1-2
D gene: NA
V gene: TRBV30
CDR3 DNA: TGTGCCTGGAGCCCGGACCCATCCTATGGCTACACCTTC
CDR3 protein: CAWSPDPSYGYTF

clone size: many
J gene: TRBJ2-3
D gene: TRBD2
V gene: TRBV27
CDR3 DNA: TGTGCCAGCAGTCCCCGGGGAGCGGGAGTAGATACGCAGTATTTT
CDR3 protein: CASSPRGAGVDTQYF

clone size: many
J gene: TRBJ1-1
D gene: TRBD1
V gene: TRBV10-2
CDR3 DNA: TGCGCCAGCAATACCGGGACAGGGACCCTGAACACTGAAGCTTTCTTT
CDR3 protein: CASNTGTGTLNTEAFF

clone size: NA
J gene: TRBJ2-2
D gene: NA
V gene: TRBV9
CDR3 DNA: TGTGCCAGCAGCGTATCATTGGGTCGCGGGGAGCTGTTTTTT
CDR3 protein: CASSVSLGRGELFF

clone size: few
J gene: TRBJ2-1
D gene: TRBD2
V gene: TRBV20-1
CDR3 DNA: TGCAGTGCCGAGAGCTCATCGGCGGGAGGGCATGATGAGCAGTTCTTC
CDR3 protein: CSAESSSAGGHDEQFF

clone size: NA
J gene: TRBJ2-7
D gene: NA
V gene: TRBV11-2
CDR3 DNA: TGTGCCAGCAGCGTTTACCGGGACCCCACCTACGAGCAGTACTTC
CDR3 protein: CASSVYRDPTYEQYF

clone size: few
J gene: TRBJ2-1
D gene: TRBD2
V gene: TRBV7-9
CDR3 DNA: TGTGCCAGCAGCGCCAGGACTAGCGGGGGATATGAGCAGTTCTTC
CDR3 protein: CASSARTSGGYEQFF

clone size: NA
J gene: TRBJ2-3
D gene: NA
V gene: TRBV19
CDR3 DNA: TGTGCCAGTATGAAATCTAGCACAGATACGCAGTATTTT
CDR3 protein: CASMKSSTDTQYF

clone size: many
J gene: TRBJ1-4
D gene: NA
V gene: TRBV7-2
CDR3 DNA: TGTGCCAGCAGCCAAGACCAAAAGGAAAAACTGTTTTTT
CDR3 protein: CASSQDQKEKLFF

clone size: few
J gene: TRBJ2-2
D gene: NA
V gene: TRBV4-3
CDR3 DNA: TGCGCCAGTTCGACTAGATCACAGGGCTTTGCCGGGGAGCTGTTTTTT
CDR3 protein: CASSTRSQGFAGELFF

clone size: many
J gene: TRBJ2-2
D gene: NA
V gene: TRBV2
CDR3 DNA: TGTGCCAGCAGTGACGGGTCGCAAAACACCGGGGAGCTGTTTTTT
CDR3 protein: CASSDGSQNTGELFF

clone size: NA
J gene: TRBJ1-5
D gene: TRBD1
V gene: TRBV20-1
CDR3 DNA: TGCAGTGCTAGGACAGGGGCGCATCAGCCCCAGCATTTT
CDR3 protein: CSARTGAHQPQHF

clone size: many
J gene: TRBJ2-5
D gene: NA
V gene: TRBV12-3/TRBV12-4
CDR3 DNA: TGTGCCAGCAGTTCTCATTGGGAGACCCAGTACTTC
CDR3 protein: CASSSHWETQYF

clone size: many
J gene: TRBJ1-2
D gene: NA
V gene: TRBV20-1
CDR3 DNA: TGCAGTGCTAGAGATGATGGGCAGGGAGACTATGGCTACACCTTC
CDR3 protein: CSARDDGQGDYGYTF

clone size: many
J gene: TRBJ2-5
D gene: TRBD1
V gene: TRBV3-1
CDR3 DNA: TGTGCCAGCAGCCAGCGGGACAGGGAAGAGACCCAGTACTTC
CDR3 protein: CASSQRDREETQYF

clone size: many
J gene: TRBJ2-6
D gene: NA
V gene: TRBV3-1
CDR3 DNA: TGTGCCAGCAGCCCTTGGACAGCTGGGGCCAACGTCCTGACTTTC
CDR3 protein: CASSPWTAGANVLTF

clone size: many
J gene: TRBJ2-7
D gene: NA
V gene: TRBV3-1
CDR3 DNA: TGTGCCAGCAGCCACATCAGGGAGGCCTCCTACGAGCAGTACTTC
CDR3 protein: CASSHIREASYEQYF

clone size: NA
J gene: TRBJ2-7
D gene: NA
V gene: TRBV6-1
CDR3 DNA: TGTGCCAGCAACGGGTTTGTCGGCGAGCAGTACTTC
CDR3 protein: CASNGFVGEQYF

clone size: many
J gene: TRBJ1-1
D gene: TRBD1
V gene: TRBV5-6
CDR3 DNA: TGTGCCAGCAGCTTATCCGGACAGGGGGGGAACACTGAAGCTTTCTTT
CDR3 protein: CASSLSGQGGNTEAFF

clone size: NA
J gene: TRBJ2-5
D gene: TRBD1
V gene: TRBV11-2
CDR3 DNA: TGTGCCAGCAGCTTAGGCAGGGGGCCGAGGGAGACCCAGTACTTC
CDR3 protein: CASSLGRGPRETQYF

clone size: few
J gene: TRBJ2-1
D gene: TRBD2
V gene: TRBV2
CDR3 DNA: TGTGCCAGCAGTCCAACTAGCGGGAGCTACAATGAGCAGTTCTTC
CDR3 protein: CASSPTSGSYNEQFF

clone size: many
J gene: TRBJ1-1
D gene: NA
V gene: TRBV5-1
CDR3 DNA: TGCGCCAGCACACCGGGCCCTCAGAACACTGAAGCTTTCTTT
CDR3 protein: CASTPGPQNTEAFF

clone size: many
J gene: TRBJ2-2
D gene: NA
V gene: TRBV5-1
CDR3 DNA: TGCGCCAGCAGCTTGGTGGGGACCGGCGGGGAGCTGTTTTTT
CDR3 protein: CASSLVGTGGELFF

clone size: many
J gene: TRBJ2-7
D gene: NA
V gene: TRBV28
CDR3 DNA: TGTGCCAGCAGTTTTCGCCGTGGAGGCTACGAGCAGTACTTC
CDR3 protein: CASSFRRGGYEQYF

clone size: many
J gene: TRBJ2-7
D gene: TRBD1
V gene: TRBV28
CDR3 DNA: TGTGCCAGCAGTTTCGTACCAGGGGGCGCGAGCTACGAGCAGTACTTC
CDR3 protein: CASSFVPGGASYEQYF

clone size: many
J gene: TRBJ1-2
D gene: NA
V gene: TRBV20-1
CDR3 DNA: TGCAGTGCCCCCGATGAGGGTCAGAACTATGGCTACACCTTC
CDR3 protein: CSAPDEGQNYGYTF

clone size: many
J gene: TRBJ2-7
D gene: NA
V gene: TRBV2
CDR3 DNA: TGTGCCAGCAGCTACTACGAGCAGTACTTC
CDR3 protein: CASSYYEQYF

clone size: NA
J gene: TRBJ2-7
D gene: TRBD1
V gene: TRBV3-1
CDR3 DNA: TGTGCCAACAGCCAACAGGGGGCGAACTACGAGCAGTACTTC
CDR3 protein: CANSQQGANYEQYF

clone size: many
J gene: TRBJ1-6
D gene: NA
V gene: TRBV20-1
CDR3 DNA: TGCAGTGCTAGAGAATCAAATTCACCCCTCCACTTT
CDR3 protein: CSARESNSPLHF

clone size: few
J gene: TRBJ2-5
D gene: TRBD2
V gene: TRBV29-1
CDR3 DNA: TGCAGCGTAGAGGGAGGGAGCGAGACCCAGTACTTC
CDR3 protein: CSVEGGSETQYF

clone size: few
J gene: TRBJ2-7
D gene: TRBD1
V gene: TRBV7-9
CDR3 DNA: TGTGCCAGCACCGAATCAATTTTGGGACAGGACTACGAGCAGTACTTC
CDR3 protein: CASTESILGQDYEQYF

clone size: many
J gene: TRBJ2-3
D gene: NA
V gene: TRBV5-1
CDR3 DNA: TGCGCCAGCAGCTTGGTGGCGCGTTACACAGATACGCAGTATTTT
CDR3 protein: CASSLVARYTDTQYF

clone size: once
J gene: TRBJ2-7
D gene: TRBD2
V gene: TRBV2
CDR3 DNA: TGTGCCAGCAGGATGGGACTAGCGGGAGTAGTCCACGAGCAGTACTTC
CDR3 protein: CASRMGLAGVVHEQYF

clone size: NA
J gene: TRBJ2-3
D gene: NA
V gene: TRBV10-2
CDR3 DNA: TGCGCCAGCAGTGGTAGCGCCCACACAGATACGCAGTATTTT
CDR3 protein: CASSGSAHTDTQYF